The next 7 T cell receptor beta chains were all read from a single sample in a study of cytomegalovirus exposure and HLA in healthy donors. PCR used 60 Vbeta primers and 13 Jbeta primers. Libraries were prepared by immunoSEQ multiplex PCR; TCRdb keeps only in-frame clonotypes and omits some of them. The table shows roughly 120,000 clones, with roughly 80% occurring only once. Material for sequencing was PBMCs. All receptors derive from a man younger than 45 in good health and CMV-seropositive.

The chain carries TRBV4-1 and TRBJ1-5, with a possible D match to TRBD1 (6 bases). The ends were cut back, 4 bases at V and 2 bases at J, with 9 bases in the middle. Per germline, CDR1 MGHRA and CDR2 YSYEKL. This CDR3 is built from 14 residues. CDR3 region: CASSPRQGNQPQHF. CDR3 sequence (DNA): TGCGCCAGCAGCCCCCGACAGGGCAATCAGCCCCAGCATTTT.

This clone was counted only a few times. The gene calls are TRBV10-2 and TRBJ1-1; D might be TRBD1 (5 bases). The CDR3 contains 14 residues. CDR1 is WSHSY, CDR2 SAAADI, per germline. V was pared by 1 base and J by 2 bases, with 8 bases between. CDR3 DNA sequence: TGCGCCAGCAGTGAGTTGGACATCAACACTGAAGCTTTCTTT. Translated: CASSELDINTEAFF.

The chain uses TRBV7-8 and TRBJ1-1, with D unclear. This CDR3 has 17 amino acids. V gave up 2 bases and J gave up 0 bases, with 16 bases separating them. From germline, CDR1 is SGHVS and CDR2 FQNEAQ. The CDR3 nucleotides are TGTGCCAGCAGCTTACTCGCAGGCGCTAACATGAACACTGAAGCTTTCTTT. Translation: CASSLLAGANMNTEAFF.

The rearrangement uses TRBV28 and TRBJ2-3; D is unresolved. Trimming stripped 3 bases from V and 4 bases from J, with 8 bases between. CDR3 size: 13 residues. CDR1 is MDHEN and CDR2 is SYDVKM in the germline V gene. The CDR3 region is CASSFRSPDTQYF. Written as DNA, the CDR3 is TGTGCCAGCAGTTTTCGTAGCCCAGATACGCAGTATTTT.

This rearrangement joins TRBV7-9 to TRBJ2-1; 11 bases are shared with TRBD2. Germline V CDR1 and CDR2: SEHNR, FQNEAQ (reference sequence). This CDR3 contains 15 residues. Trimming removed 2 bases from V and 8 bases from J; junction bases left unmatched: 5. The CDR3 DNA sequence: TGTGCCAGCAGCTTACGGCTAGCGGGAGGAGATGAGCAGTTCTTC. It yields the protein CASSLRLAGGDEQFF.

This clone turned up a few times. The chain is built from TRBV4-1 and TRBJ2-1; 9 bases line up with TRBD1. CDR3 size: 16 residues. V lost 4 bases and J lost 4; bases outside the gene matches: 8. Germline CDR1 and CDR2: MGHRA and YSYEKL. The CDR3: CASSRLTGGGYNEQFF. CDR3 coding DNA: TGCGCCAGCAGCCGCCTAACAGGGGGCGGTTACAATGAGCAGTTCTTC.

This chain uses TRBV5-1 with TRBJ1-1; D gene uncertain. The CDR3 covers 14 residues. Trimming removed 2 bases at V and 1 base at J, with 9 bases between. The germline V gene has CDR1 SGHRS and CDR2 YFSETQ. For the CDR3, the DNA is TGCGCCAGCAGCTTCGACACCCCGAACACTGAAGCTTTCTTT. Its translation: CASSFDTPNTEAFF.